Sequencing of this TCR beta chain was carried out in a study of cytomegalovirus exposure and HLA in healthy donors. Study information: Per a later analysis, the approximately 690 first-cohort and 110 or so validation repertoires shared one platform.

General observations from the study: Investigators reported 150 to 200 TCR beta chains as tied to cytomegalovirus. The authors confirmed in vitro that a few CMV-associated chains were specific for CMV antigens. A subsequent analysis found that TCR clusters from the first cohort also tended to co-occur in the approximately 120 validation repertoires, with roughly 95% of cluster scores above 0.

Sequencing used immunoSEQ multiplex PCR; TCRdb keeps in-frame clones, though not all of them. The sample consists of around 230,000 clones, approximately 83% of them appearing once. The germline V gene has CDR1 LNHDA and CDR2 SQIVND (reference sequence). This CDR3 is 13 amino acids long. The V gene lost 5 bases and the J gene lost 6 bases, with 11 bases spanning the gap. This clone was seen a few times. Its matching antigen is unknown. The sample consisted of PBMCs. The TCR originated in a woman aged 25-40 years in good health and CMV-seropositive. The chain employs TRBV19 and TRBJ1-5, with D unclear. DNA for the CDR3: TGTGCCAGTAGTGTGGGCCTACGTCAGCCCCAGCATTTT. This gives the protein CASSVGLRQPQHF.